This T cell receptor (beta chain) emerged from a study of technical replicates of blood from a handful of donors. Repertoires were generated with immunoSEQ multiplex PCR, while TCRdb's copy carries only in-frame clones and drops some. The sample consists of approximately 80,000 clones, around nine tenths of them appearing once. This CDR3 comprises 14 residues. Germline-derived CDR1 and CDR2 are MDHEN and SYDVKM. Trimming removed 3 bases at V and 1 base at J, with 9 bases between. The chain is built from TRBV28 and TRBJ2-5; no definite D call. The TCR comes from a human donor in good health. Sequenced: T cells isolated from PBMCs. CDR3 nucleotides: TGTGCCAGCAGTTTCGTCCAGGTCCAAGAGACCCAGTACTTC. Amino acids: CASSFVQVQETQYF. Full variable domain (missing parts from reference TRBV28 and TRBJ2-5): DVKVTQSSRYLVKRTGEKVFLECVQDMDHENMFWYRQDPGLGLRLIYFSYDVKMKEKGDIPEGYSVSREKKERFSLILESASTNQTSMYLCASSFVQVQETQYFGPGTRLLVL.